This passage covers 32 T cell receptor beta chains from one sample sequenced in a study of CD8 T cells in Susac syndrome. Reverse transcription of roughly 0.5 to 1 ug RNA was carried out with random hexamers. One entry per CDR3 protein, called by TCRdb with MiXCR from the immunoSEQ multiplex PCR reads. The profile covers 90,000 to 150,000 distinct CDR3 sequences, with 85% to 95% appearing a single time and around 0.12% taken by the ten largest. Sequences were obtained from CD8+ T cells from PBMCs. Source of these receptors: a human donor in good health.

This rearrangement joins TRBV4-3 to TRBJ1-1; TRBD1 agrees at 7 bases. Per germline, CDR1 LGHNA and CDR2 YSLEER. CDR3 length: 14 amino acids. With 3 bases clipped from V and 1 base from J, the junction kept 2 bases outside the gene matches. The CDR3 is CASSHGTENTEAFF. Written as DNA, the CDR3 is TGCGCCAGCAGCCACGGGACAGAGAACACTGAAGCTTTCTTT.

The rearrangement joins TRBV7-9 to TRBJ2-1; D unclear. V lost 1 base and J lost 7, with 11 bases in between. Germline CDR1 SEHNR, CDR2 FQNEAQ (reference sequence). The CDR3 covers 14 residues. CDR3 protein: CASSLDPMWNEQFF. CDR3 coding DNA: TGTGCCAGCAGCTTAGACCCAATGTGGAATGAGCAGTTCTTC.

The chain carries TRBV7-6 and TRBJ2-2; 12 bases are a match to TRBD2. Trimming cost V 5 bases and J 7 bases; bases outside gene matches: 8. Germline CDR1 and CDR2: SGHVS and FNYEAQ. There are 16 residues in the CDR3. CDR3 coding DNA: TGTGCCAGCAGCGTGACTAGCGGGGGAAGGAACGGGGAGCTGTTTTTT. Protein: CASSVTSGGRNGELFF. The full variable domain, with the rest looked up from reference TRBV7-6 and TRBJ2-2, is GAGVSQSPRYKVTKRGQDVALRCDPISGHVSLYWYRQALGQGPEFLTYFNYEAQQDKSGLPNDRFSAERPEGSISTLTIQRTEQRDSAMYRCASSVTSGGRNGELFFGEGSRLTVL.

The chain is built from TRBV7-3 and TRBJ1-3, with D perhaps matching TRBD1 (5 bases). V lost 5 bases and J lost 5, with 19 bases in between. The CDR3 is 16 amino acids. In germline, CDR1 is SGHTA, CDR2 FQGTGA. The CDR3 spells CASSPLGGSTRNTIYF. CDR3 bases: TGTGCCAGCAGCCCCCTTGGGGGGAGTACGAGAAACACCATATATTTT. Supplemented by reference TRBV7-3 and TRBJ1-3, the full variable domain reads GAGVSQTPSNKVTEKGKYVELRCDPISGHTALYWYRQSLGQGPEFLIYFQGTGAADDSGLPNDRFFAVRPEGSVSTLKIQRTERGDSAVYLCASSPLGGSTRNTIYFGEGSWLTVV.

V gene TRBV20-1 combines with J gene TRBJ2-1, with D tentatively TRBD1 (6 bases). Trimming pared 6 bases from V and 0 bases from J, leaving 12 bases between. CDR1 DFQATT and CDR2 SNEGSKA come from the germline V gene (reference sequence). The CDR3 length is 14 residues. The CDR3 sequence is CSALGQSSYNEQFF. The CDR3, as DNA: TGCAGTGCCCTCGGACAGAGCTCCTACAATGAGCAGTTCTTC.

The CDR3: CASSLPGTSYNEQFF. CDR3 nucleotides: TGTGCCAGCAGTTTGCCGGGGACTTCCTACAATGAGCAGTTCTTC. The V and J genes are TRBV28 and TRBJ2-1, with D perhaps matching TRBD2 (6 bases). CDR3 length: 15 residues. V was cut by 3 bases and J by 1 base, with 10 bases left in between. CDR1 is MDHEN and CDR2 is SYDVKM in the germline V gene.

In this sample, this clonotype turned up once. CDR3 protein: CASSEMSFSYNEQFF. CDR3 bases: TGTGCCAGCAGTGAAATGTCCTTCTCCTACAATGAGCAGTTCTTC. This chain connects TRBV6-1 to TRBJ2-1; D is ambiguous. Trimming took off 2 bases at V and 0 bases at J, with 8 bases between the two ends. The CDR3 sequence is 15 residues long. Germline-derived CDR1 and CDR2 are MNHNS and SASEGT.

The chain carries TRBV6-2 or TRBV6-3 and TRBJ1-1, with D possibly TRBD1 on 5 matching bases. This CDR3 is 14 amino acids long. Germline V gene lookup returns CDR1 MNHEY and CDR2 SVGEGT. With 7 bases removed from V and 11 bases from J, the gap between germline ends came to 23 bases. The CDR3 sequence is CASTLPPGPPPAFF. DNA of the CDR3: TGTGCCAGCACCCTACCCCCGGGACCTCCTCCGGCTTTCTTT.

This chain joins TRBV5-1 and TRBJ1-5; 7 positions agree with TRBD1. The CDR3 sequence is 14 residues long. Unmatched junction bases numbered 4, after V lost 2 bases and J lost 5 bases. Germline-derived CDR1 and CDR2 are SGHRS and YFSETQ. CDR3 amino acids: CASSFGQEDQPQHF. CDR3 nucleotides: TGCGCCAGCAGCTTCGGACAGGAAGATCAGCCCCAGCATTTT. The entire variable domain, with the rest obtained from reference TRBV5-1 and TRBJ1-5, is as follows: KAGVTQTPRYLIKTRGQQVTLSCSPISGHRSVSWYQQTPGQGLQFLFEYFSETQRNKGNFPGRFSGRQFSNSRSEMNVSTLELGDSALYLCASSFGQEDQPQHFGDGTRLSIL.

J is TRBJ2-2 and V is TRBV18; 8 nucleotides line up with TRBD1. This CDR3 spans 16 amino acids. CDR1 and CDR2 (germline): KGHSH, LQKENI. Trimming at V came to 2 bases and at J to 2 bases, leaving 4 bases not matched to a gene. CDR3 nucleotide sequence: TGTGCCAGCTCACCAGGGACAGGACCAAACACCGGGGAGCTGTTTTTT. Translated: CASSPGTGPNTGELFF. The full variable domain, in which reference TRBV18 and TRBJ2-2 provide the parts outside the CDR3, is NAGVMQNPRHLVRRRGQEARLRCSPMKGHSHVYWYRQLPEEGLKFMVYLQKENIIDESGMPKERFSAEFPKEGPSILRIQQVVRGDSAAYFCASSPGTGPNTGELFFGEGSRLTVL.

This clonotype showed up just a few times. The chain carries TRBV12-3 or TRBV12-4 and TRBJ2-7; D gene ambiguous. V was trimmed by 3 bases and J by 3 bases, leaving 9 bases between them. The CDR3 length is 13 residues. CDR3 in DNA: TGTGCCAGCAGTTTCCAACAGCACTACGAGCAGTACTTC. Translating gives CASSFQQHYEQYF.

The chain recombines TRBV6-2 or TRBV6-3 with TRBJ2-1; D unclear. The V end lost 2 bases, the J end lost 5 bases, and 16 bases lay between the germline ends. In germline, CDR1 is MNHEY, CDR2 SVGEGT. The CDR3 spans 16 residues. Here the CDR3 DNA reads TGTGCCAGCAGTTACCCACTAATAGAGAGGCACAATGAGCAGTTCTTC. Its protein product is CASSYPLIERHNEQFF.

This clonotype has more than one count but fewer than ten. The genes are TRBV29-1 and TRBJ2-7; 8 nucleotides match TRBD2. The CDR3 runs to 13 residues. Germline V CDR1 and CDR2: SQVTM, ANQGSEA. V trimming: 6 bases; J trimming: 9 bases; junction bases outside the gene matches: 13. The CDR3 DNA is TGCAGCGTCGGGACTAGTTTTAGTGTGGCGCAGTACTTC. It is translated as CSVGTSFSVAQYF.

This chain connects TRBV23-1 to TRBJ1-2; no definite D call. TRBV23-1 is recorded as an ORF, its role being uncertain. The CDR3 consists of 14 residues. Trimming pared 2 bases from V and 2 bases from J, leaving 9 bases between. CDR3 sequence: CASSQAQRNYGYTF. In nucleotides, the CDR3 is TGCGCCAGCAGTCAAGCACAGAGAAACTATGGCTACACCTTC.

The V call is TRBV29-1, the J call TRBJ1-5; D is uncertain. CDR1 is SQVTM, CDR2 ANQGSEA, per germline. The V end was cut by 4 bases, the J end by 3 bases, with 7 bases between. The CDR3 is 12 amino acids. DNA of the CDR3: TGCAGCGTTGCGAACTCCAATCAGCCCCAGCATTTT. Translation gives CSVANSNQPQHF.

V is TRBV7-9 and J is TRBJ1-2; D may be TRBD1 (6 bases). The V end lost 5 bases, the J end lost 4 bases, and 11 bases lay between the germline ends. Germline loops: CDR1 SEHNR, CDR2 FQNEAQ (reference sequence). The CDR3 spans 13 residues. The CDR3 here is CASSLTGSYGYTF. The CDR3 DNA sequence: TGTGCCAGCAGCCTAACAGGGTCCTATGGCTACACCTTC.

The rearrangement joins TRBV30 to TRBJ2-1, with unresolved D. V was shortened by 2 bases and J by 4 bases, with 15 bases between the two germline ends. CDR1 is GTSNPN and CDR2 is SVGIG in the germline V gene (reference sequence). This CDR3 contains 15 residues. The DNA of the CDR3 is TGTGCCTGGAGTCCCCCGGGTCGCGATTACAATGAGCAGTTCTTC. It codes for CAWSPPGRDYNEQFF.

This chain links TRBV19 with TRBJ2-2; tentatively, D is TRBD1 or TRBD2 (6 bases each). The CDR3 is made up of 16 amino acids. Trimming removed 3 bases at V and 3 bases at J, with 14 bases between. Germline loops: CDR1 LNHDA, CDR2 SQIVND (reference sequence). This chain's CDR3 is CASSILKGGYTGELFF. Here the CDR3 DNA reads TGTGCCAGTAGTATTTTGAAGGGGGGATACACCGGGGAGCTGTTTTTT.

The rearrangement links TRBV3-1 to TRBJ2-4, with TRBD1 as a possible D gene (5 bases). Trimming pared 0 bases from V and 7 bases from J, leaving 25 bases between. In germline, CDR1 is LGHDT, CDR2 YNNKEL (reference sequence). The CDR3 contains 19 residues. The CDR3 DNA reads TGTGCCAGCAGCCAAGATGCAGGGATGGGTCCTTGGCAGGCGAACATTCAGTACTTC. It specifies CASSQDAGMGPWQANIQYF.

V is TRBV10-3 and J is TRBJ2-7, with 8 bases that match TRBD2. V shed 10 bases, J shed 7 bases, and the junction held 15 bases outside the gene matches. Germline CDR1 reads ENHRY; CDR2 reads SYGVKD. This CDR3 is 14 amino acids long. The CDR3 DNA reads as TGTGCCACAAAAGGGGCGGGGGGCCTCTGGGAGCAGTACTTC. Translated: CATKGAGGLWEQYF.

The V call is TRBV12-3 or TRBV12-4, the J call TRBJ2-1, with 9 positions matching TRBD2. Trimming removed 6 bases from V and 6 bases from J; junction bases left unmatched: 6. CDR3 length equals 14 residues. The CDR3 coding sequence is TGTGCCAGCAGCAAGAGCGGGAGGTTCAATGAGCAGTTCTTC. It codes for CASSKSGRFNEQFF.

The chain recombines TRBV6-2 or TRBV6-3 with TRBJ1-5, with D possibly being TRBD1 (6 bases). The CDR3 spans 13 residues. The ends were cut back, 7 bases at V and 4 bases at J, with 11 bases in the middle. From germline, CDR1 is MNHEY and CDR2 SVGEGT. The CDR3 loop reads CASNRDGNQPQHF. CDR3 in DNA: TGTGCCAGCAACAGGGACGGGAATCAGCCCCAGCATTTT.

The chain employs TRBV7-3 and TRBJ2-1; 7 nucleotides match TRBD2. With V trimmed by 5 bases and J by 0 bases, 7 bases remained unmatched. This CDR3 is built from 16 residues. The germline V gene encodes CDR1 SGHTA and CDR2 FQGTGA. CDR3 amino acids: CASSTIAGVSYNEQFF. The CDR3 DNA reads as TGTGCCAGCAGCACCATAGCGGGCGTCTCCTACAATGAGCAGTTCTTC.

The gene calls are TRBV20-1 and TRBJ2-6; D is unclear. Trimming pared 3 bases from V and 4 bases from J, leaving 13 bases between. The germline gives CDR1 DFQATT, CDR2 SNEGSKA (reference sequence). The CDR3 length is 15 residues. CDR3 DNA sequence: TGCAGTGCTAGTAACGTTCTTAGCGGGGCCAACGTCCTGACTTTC. It specifies CSASNVLSGANVLTF.

This clonotype was observed a single time. The chain employs TRBV2 and TRBJ1-2, with D hard to call. CDR1 and CDR2 (germline): SNHLY, FYNNEI. The CDR3 extends over 13 amino acids. V was pared by 7 bases and J by 8 bases, with 17 bases between. The CDR3 loop reads CASIRTESQGYTF. DNA of the CDR3: TGTGCCAGCATTCGGACGGAGTCTCAGGGCTACACCTTC.

The rearrangement uses TRBV30 and TRBJ2-1, with unresolved D. Trimming cost V 1 base and J 2 bases, with 15 bases left between them. Germline CDR1 and CDR2: GTSNPN and SVGIG (reference sequence). There are 16 residues in the CDR3. The CDR3 spells CAWSGRTAGTYNEQFF. Here the CDR3 DNA reads TGTGCCTGGAGTGGTCGGACCGCCGGAACCTACAATGAGCAGTTCTTC.

The chain combines TRBV12-3 or TRBV12-4 with TRBJ2-2; 8 bases align to TRBD2. The CDR3 extends over 14 amino acids. The ends lost 5 bases at V and 3 bases at J; junction bases unmatched: 2. The CDR3 nucleotides are TGTGCCAGCAGTCTTAGCGGGGACACCGGGGAGCTGTTTTTT. The encoded protein is CASSLSGDTGELFF.

The gene calls are TRBV12-3 or TRBV12-4 and TRBJ2-7, with 8 bases matching TRBD1. The CDR3 has 18 amino acids. Trimming removed 5 bases from V and 4 bases from J; junction bases left unmatched: 19. For the CDR3, the DNA is TGTGCCAGCAGTATCCGCACCAGGGGGCTCGTGATGGAGTACGAGCAGTACTTC. Encoded protein: CASSIRTRGLVMEYEQYF.

The chain links TRBV6-2 or TRBV6-3 to TRBJ2-5, with a possible D match to TRBD1 (6 bases). This CDR3 has 17 amino acids. V dropped 1 base and J dropped 3 bases, with 18 bases sitting between them. From germline, CDR1 is MNHEY and CDR2 SVGEGT. CDR3 in DNA: TGTGCCAGCAGTTACTATATACAGGGAAGTATAGAAGAGACCCAGTACTTC. Its protein is CASSYYIQGSIEETQYF.

This chain connects TRBV5-1 to TRBJ1-1; no definite D call. The CDR3 length is 14 residues. Germline CDR1 reads SGHRS; CDR2 reads YFSETQ. V dropped 0 bases and J dropped 5 bases, with 11 bases sitting between them. This CDR3 reads CASSLASKGTEAFF. The CDR3 nucleotides read TGCGCCAGCAGCTTGGCCAGCAAGGGAACTGAAGCTTTCTTT.

The gene calls are TRBV28 and TRBJ1-1; D gene uncertain. V was trimmed by 6 bases and J by 4 bases, leaving 12 bases between them. The CDR3 has 13 amino acids. Germline lookup yields CDR1 MDHEN and CDR2 SYDVKM. The CDR3 loop reads CASSGWEGTEAFF. DNA for the CDR3: TGTGCCAGCAGCGGCTGGGAAGGCACTGAAGCTTTCTTT.

The chain has TRBV4-3 and TRBJ2-5; a weak D match, TRBD2 (6 bases). The germline V and J ends were trimmed by 2 bases and 1 base, with 14 bases remaining between them. CDR1 and CDR2 (germline): LGHNA, YSLEER. CDR3 length equals 16 residues. CDR3 bases: TGCGCCAGCAGCCAAACTTGGGCGGGGACCCAAGAGACCCAGTACTTC. Translating it yields CASSQTWAGTQETQYF.